This TCR beta chain was observed in a study of blood T cell repertoires in COVID-19. Across the study: COVID-19 samples collected from the United States, Italy and Spain covered acute and convalescent phases. PBMCs, B-cell-depleted T cells, or T cells were the source of the cDNA or gDNA that made up the material.

Germline values: CDR1 SGHTA, CDR2 FQGNSA. The CDR3 covers 16 residues. J lost 1 base, V lost 5 bases, and 8 bases had no gene match. Source study methods: The authors estimated nucleated cell counts from reference gene primer amplification. Generated by immunoSEQ multiplex PCR, the TCRdb table keeps only in-frame clones and is missing some. Clonal size and the V and J genes are those of that table, whereas D and trimming came from the DNA. Of about 200,000 clones detected, 88% appear once; the ten largest clones hold under 2%. This chain joins TRBV7-2 and TRBJ2-7; 10 bases agree with TRBD1. Material: peripheral blood. The sequence came from a man between 18 and 35 years old with active or convalescent COVID-19. CDR3 sequence: CASSAYRDRGSYEQYF. The DNA of the CDR3 is TGTGCCAGCAGCGCATACCGGGACAGGGGTTCCTACGAGCAGTACTTC.